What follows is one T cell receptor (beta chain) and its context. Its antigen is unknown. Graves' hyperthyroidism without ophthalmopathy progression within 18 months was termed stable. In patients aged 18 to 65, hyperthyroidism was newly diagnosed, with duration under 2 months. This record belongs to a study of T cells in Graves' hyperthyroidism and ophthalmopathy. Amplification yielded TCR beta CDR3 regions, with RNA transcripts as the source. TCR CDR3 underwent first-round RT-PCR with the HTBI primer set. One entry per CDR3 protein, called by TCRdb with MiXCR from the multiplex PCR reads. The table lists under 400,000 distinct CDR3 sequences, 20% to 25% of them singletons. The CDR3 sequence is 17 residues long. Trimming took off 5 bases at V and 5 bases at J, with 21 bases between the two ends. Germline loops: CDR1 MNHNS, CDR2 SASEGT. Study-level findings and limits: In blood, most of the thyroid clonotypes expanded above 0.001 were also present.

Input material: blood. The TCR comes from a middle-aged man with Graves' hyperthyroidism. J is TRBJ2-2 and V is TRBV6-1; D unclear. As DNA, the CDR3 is TGTGCCAGCAGTTCCCCCCCGGGCCCCGTAAGAACCGGGGAGCTGTTTTTT. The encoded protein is CASSSPPGPVRTGELFF.